Here is one TCR beta chain with its context. Its antigen target is currently unknown. The input lacks base qualities; no much larger clone sits a single base away. These data belong to a study of control samples from healthy donors and cancer patients (dated by TCRdb to about 2020). The CDR3 starts with the cysteine, ends with the phenylalanine, and has 13 residues. Only CDR3 DNA is held: 39 bases, read in frame from base 1. For CDR1 and CDR2, the germline V gene lists SGDLS and YYNGEE. V was cut back by 0 bases and J by 6 bases, leaving a gap of 9 bases between them. Library construction relied on the immunoSEQ multiplex PCR assay. TCRdb provides this immuneACCESS table in a form limited to in-frame rearrangements. Some clones are lacking; in checked studies, under half of them reflect an unresolved V gene, and why the rest are absent is not known. Present in this sample are fewer than 500,000 clones, approximately 90% of which were seen just once. The top ten clones comprise more than 6% of the sample.

The rearranged segments are TRBV9 and TRBJ1-2; the D gene is not confidently resolved. Sequencing was done on a sample of PBMCs. The origin of this receptor is a middle-aged man with head and neck cancer. The CDR3 amino acid sequence is: CASSVVETDGYTF. The bases read TGTGCCAGCAGCGTAGTGGAGACGGATGGCTACACCTTC.